These 24 T cell receptor beta chains originate from one sample sequenced in a study of PD-1 blockade in mismatch repair-deficient tumors (dated by TCRdb to about 2017). Library preparation employed the immunoSEQ multiplex PCR assay. The clones in this table, taken by TCRdb from immuneACCESS, are in-frame only. Not every clone is retained; where verified, under half of the shortfall comes from an unresolved V gene, and the cause of the rest is unknown. Recorded for this sample are around 39,000 clones; approximately 80% of them occurred a single time. The top ten clones comprise 0.9% to 1.2% of the sample. The material sequenced was PBMCs, taken approximately 41 weeks after starting pembrolizumab. The receptors here all came from an adult with mismatch repair-deficient cancer.

V gene TRBV5-5 combines with J gene TRBJ2-3; no clear D gene. Trimming stripped 4 bases from V and 6 bases from J, with 9 bases between. The CDR3 length is 12 residues. Germline values: CDR1 SGHKS, CDR2 YYEKEE (reference sequence). CDR3: CASSARFDTQYF. CDR3 nucleotides: TGTGCCAGCAGCGCGAGGTTTGATACGCAGTATTTT.

The chain uses TRBV5-4 and TRBJ1-2, with 7 positions matching TRBD1. CDR3 length: 15 residues. Germline lookup yields CDR1 SGHNT and CDR2 YYREEE (reference sequence). Germline trimming cut 0 bases from V and 0 bases from J; bases unmatched to any gene: 2. This chain's CDR3 is CASSLEDRTNYGYTF. In DNA, the CDR3 is TGTGCCAGCAGCTTGGAGGACAGGACTAACTATGGCTACACCTTC. The full variable domain, completed using reference TRBV5-4 and TRBJ1-2, is ETGVTQSPTHLIKTRGQQVTLRCSSQSGHNTVSWYQQALGQGPQFIFQYYREEENGRGNFPPRFSGLQFPNYSSELNVNALELDDSALYLCASSLEDRTNYGYTFGSGTRLTVV.

The chain employs TRBV7-9 and TRBJ1-2, with D unresolved. The CDR3 is 12 residues long. Germline V CDR1 and CDR2: SEHNR, FQNEAQ (reference sequence). Trimming pared 1 base from V and 8 bases from J, leaving 8 bases between. For the CDR3, the DNA is TGTGCCAGCAGCTTAGGACAAGAGGGCTACACCTTC. Its translation is CASSLGQEGYTF.

The CDR3 reads CAISEEGSTDTQYF. Here the CDR3 DNA reads TGTGCCATCAGTGAAGAGGGAAGCACAGATACGCAGTATTTT. The rearrangement uses TRBV10-3 and TRBJ2-3, with D possibly being TRBD2 (5 bases). The V and J ends lost 3 bases and 0 bases respectively, with 7 bases between them. This CDR3 is 14 amino acids long. Germline CDR1 and CDR2: ENHRY and SYGVKD.

The CDR3 DNA reads TGTGCCAGTAGTACCACCCTACCTGACTCTGGAAACACCATATATTTT. Encoded protein: CASSTTLPDSGNTIYF. J is TRBJ1-3 and V is TRBV19; D ambiguous. Germline V gene sequence: CDR1 LNHDA, CDR2 SQIVND (reference sequence). This CDR3 spans 16 amino acids. Trimming stripped 4 bases from V and 0 bases from J, with 13 bases between.

This chain connects TRBV30 to TRBJ1-2; 9 bases align to TRBD1. The CDR3 contains 15 residues. The trim removed 3 bases at V and 2 bases at J, leaving 7 bases unmatched. Per the germline V gene, CDR1 is GTSNPN and CDR2 is SVGIG (reference sequence). CDR3 in DNA: TGTGCCTGGAGACAGGGGGCGACCTTAAACTATGGCTACACCTTC. Encoded protein: CAWRQGATLNYGYTF.

This chain links TRBV7-6 with TRBJ2-3; weak D call: TRBD2 (5 bases). Germline lookup yields CDR1 SGHVS and CDR2 FNYEAQ. The CDR3 has 16 residues. V gave up 1 base and J gave up 0 bases, with 11 bases separating them. The CDR3 region is CASSLVSGSSTDTQYF. As DNA, the CDR3 is TGTGCCAGCAGCTTAGTCAGCGGATCTAGCACAGATACGCAGTATTTT.

This clone has just a few counts. In the same sample, other DNA sequences code for this CDR3. For the CDR3, the DNA is TGTGCCAGCAGCCTCGGACTAGCGGGAACCTCCTACGAGCAGTACTTC. Translated, it gives CASSLGLAGTSYEQYF. V is TRBV5-4 and J is TRBJ2-7, with 12 bases identical to TRBD2. Per germline, CDR1 SGHNT and CDR2 YYREEE (reference sequence). V was clipped by 4 bases and J by 0 bases; unmatched bases: 5. The length of the CDR3 is 16 residues.

The chain combines TRBV28 with TRBJ1-2, with a weak D call TRBD1 (6 bases). The CDR3 contains 13 residues. V was cut by 8 bases and J by 8 bases, with 18 bases left in between. Germline CDR1 MDHEN, CDR2 SYDVKM. This CDR3 reads CASSFPDRIGYTF. The CDR3 DNA sequence: TGTGCCAGCTCTTTTCCTGACAGGATAGGCTACACCTTC.

The CDR3 nucleotides are TGTGCCAGCAGCCCCGGACAGGGCGGATCAGATACGCAGTATTTT. This gives the protein CASSPGQGGSDTQYF. The chain carries TRBV7-9 and TRBJ2-3; 8 bases match TRBD1. V shed 5 bases and J 4 bases; nucleotides not matched to a gene: 8. The germline gives CDR1 SEHNR, CDR2 FQNEAQ (reference sequence). The CDR3 has 15 amino acids.

This clone was detected a few times. This sequence joins TRBV7-2 and TRBJ1-2; 8 bases are shared with TRBD1. The CDR3 has 15 residues. Germline V CDR1 and CDR2: SGHTA, FQGNSA. With 6 bases clipped from V and 0 bases from J, the junction kept 6 bases outside the gene matches. CDR3 bases: TGTGCCAGCAGTCAACAGGGGGGAGCTAACTATGGCTACACCTTC. Translating it yields CASSQQGGANYGYTF.

The V and J genes are TRBV18 and TRBJ2-1, with 14 positions matching TRBD2. Germline V gene sequence: CDR1 KGHSH, CDR2 LQKENI. The CDR3 is 16 residues long. The trim removed 3 bases at V and 5 bases at J, leaving 3 bases unmatched. The CDR3 DNA sequence: TGTGCCAGCTCACCGCCGGGACTAGCGGGAGACAATGAGCAGTTCTTC. Protein product: CASSPPGLAGDNEQFF.

The gene calls are TRBV15 and TRBJ1-2, with TRBD1 matching 7 bases. The V gene's germline CDR1 is LNHNV and CDR2 YYDKDF (reference sequence). With V trimmed by 1 base and J by 4 bases, 3 bases remained unmatched. This CDR3 spans 14 amino acids. Here the CDR3 reads CATSRGDSLYGYTF. In DNA form, the CDR3 reads TGTGCCACCAGCAGAGGGGACAGTCTCTATGGCTACACCTTC.

This chain links TRBV6-6 with TRBJ2-7; TRBD1 agrees at 7 bases. The length of the CDR3 is 14 residues. The V segment lost 5 bases and the J segment 1 base; nucleotides outside the gene matches: 5. CDR1 is MNHNY, CDR2 SVGAGI, per germline (reference sequence). The CDR3 DNA follows: TGTGCCAGCAGTGCGACGGGACAGTCCTACGAGCAGTACTTC. It is translated as CASSATGQSYEQYF.

This clone was counted a single time. The chain combines TRBV5-1 with TRBJ2-2, with D unresolved. The CDR3 is 16 amino acids. Looked up from germline, CDR1 is SGHRS and CDR2 is YFSETQ. The V gene lost 4 bases and the J gene lost 5 bases, with 18 bases spanning the gap. For the CDR3, the DNA is TGCGCCAGCAGCGTAATCGGGTCAGAGTTAACCGGGGAGCTGTTTTTT. This codes for CASSVIGSELTGELFF.

The chain links TRBV5-1 to TRBJ2-2; TRBD1 matches 8 bases. This CDR3 has 15 amino acids. The junction had 2 bases not matched to a gene; V was cut back by 3 bases and J by 1 base. Germline V lookup: CDR1 SGHRS, CDR2 YFSETQ. CDR3 bases: TGCGCCAGCAGCTCCGGGACAGGGAACACCGGGGAGCTGTTTTTT. This codes for CASSSGTGNTGELFF.

The rearrangement joins TRBV29-1 to TRBJ2-1, with 13 positions matching TRBD2. CDR1 and CDR2 from the germline V gene are SQVTM and ANQGSEA. V trimming: 6 bases; J trimming: 9 bases; junction bases outside the gene matches: 11. This CDR3 contains 15 residues. The CDR3 here is CSVWTSGSPVGEQFF. The DNA for the CDR3 is TGCAGCGTCTGGACTAGCGGGAGCCCGGTCGGTGAGCAGTTCTTC.

CDR3 sequence reads: CASTESTGEAFF. CDR3 nucleotides: TGTGCCAGCACTGAGAGCACGGGTGAAGCTTTCTTT. This chain joins TRBV28 and TRBJ1-1; the D is unclear. This CDR3 contains 12 residues. V dropped 7 bases and J dropped 7 bases, with 13 bases sitting between them. Germline values: CDR1 MDHEN, CDR2 SYDVKM.

The genes are TRBV7-2 and TRBJ2-4; TRBD2 matches at 11 bases. Germline V CDR1 and CDR2: SGHTA, FQGNSA. The CDR3 covers 17 residues. Trimming at V came to 4 bases and at J to 6 bases, leaving 11 bases not matched to a gene. This CDR3 reads CASSSLGTSGPGNIQYF. The CDR3, as DNA: TGTGCCAGCAGCTCCCTCGGGACTAGCGGCCCGGGAAACATTCAGTACTTC. Together with reference TRBV7-2 and TRBJ2-4, the CDR3 gives the full variable domain: GAGVSQSPSNKVTEKGKDVELRCDPISGHTALYWYRQSLGQGLEFLIYFQGNSAPDKSGLPSDRFSAERTGGSVSTLTIQRTQQEDSAVYLCASSSLGTSGPGNIQYFGAGTRLSVL.

The rearrangement joins TRBV7-9 to TRBJ1-2; TRBD1 agrees at 8 bases. Germline V lookup: CDR1 SEHNR, CDR2 FQNEAQ (reference sequence). The V gene end was trimmed by 5 bases and the J gene end by 5 bases; junction bases not matched to a gene: 10. CDR3 length: 15 amino acids. CDR3 residues: CASSPRTGSRYGYTF. As DNA, the CDR3 is TGTGCCAGCAGCCCCAGGACAGGGTCGAGGTATGGCTACACCTTC.

The chain links TRBV28 to TRBJ2-1; D is possibly TRBD2 (5 bases). Between the trimmed V and J ends, which lost 3 bases and 7 bases, there was a span of 10 bases. Germline V gene sequence: CDR1 MDHEN, CDR2 SYDVKM. The CDR3 spans 13 residues. CDR3 in amino acids: CASSFAPGNEQFF. The CDR3 coding sequence is TGTGCCAGCAGTTTCGCCCCGGGGAATGAGCAGTTCTTC.

The V and J genes are TRBV9 and TRBJ2-3; D is possibly TRBD1 (6 bases). The CDR3 extends over 16 amino acids. The germline V gene encodes CDR1 SGDLS and CDR2 YYNGEE. Trimming cost V 4 bases and J 0 bases, with 15 bases left between them. CDR3 in DNA: TGTGCCAGCAGCCAAGGGTGGGGACAAAGCACAGATACGCAGTATTTT. Its protein is CASSQGWGQSTDTQYF.

J is TRBJ1-1 and V is TRBV7-2; TRBD1 aligns across 7 bases. Germline lookup yields CDR1 SGHTA and CDR2 FQGNSA. The CDR3 consists of 16 residues. V shed 7 bases, J shed 0 bases, and the junction held 11 bases outside the gene matches. The CDR3 region has the DNA TGTGCCAGCAACCCCGGGACAGATACTTTGAACACTGAAGCTTTCTTT. The encoded protein is CASNPGTDTLNTEAFF.

The genes are TRBV11-3 and TRBJ2-2; 8 bases are shared with TRBD1. The junction had 3 bases not matched to a gene; V was cut back by 5 bases and J by 1 base. This CDR3 has 15 amino acids. Per germline, CDR1 SGHNT and CDR2 YENEEA. CDR3: CASSIGQGNTGELFF. The CDR3 DNA follows: TGTGCCAGCAGCATCGGACAGGGGAACACCGGGGAGCTGTTTTTT.